The following is a T cell receptor (beta chain) sequence with its context. The antigen remains undetermined. The CDR3 contains 14 residues. Trimming removed 0 bases from V and 1 base from J, with 7 bases in between. CDR1 is SGHDN and CDR2 is FVKESK in the germline V gene. Cells sorted by CD45RO/CCR7/CD25/CD127/CD95/CD27 comprised CD4+ naive, central memory, regulatory and stem cell-like memory cells. The record originates from a study of beta chain features in type 1 diabetes. cDNA synthesis used the whole RNA isolate, giving expressed TCRB sequences. The average read count of naive, central memory and regulatory T cell samples was some 3.9 million. Measured with immunoSEQ multiplex PCR; TCRdb has only the in-frame clones, and not every one. The sample carries 250,000 to 350,000 clones, about 10% recorded once. Study-level findings and limits: VDJ junctions from patients with type 1 diabetes contained fewer insertions and more deletions. Type 1 diabetes patients had TCRB CDR3s that were shorter (moderately but significantly so) in all four CD4+ subsets.

This sequence joins TRBV14 and TRBJ2-7; no reliable D call. The source is a woman in her twenties or thirties in good health. The sequencing input was naive CD4+ T cells from blood. This chain's CDR3 is CASSQDRLSYEQYF. In DNA, the CDR3 is TGTGCCAGCAGCCAAGACAGGCTTTCCTACGAGCAGTACTTC. The whole variable domain, remainder taken from reference TRBV14 and TRBJ2-7, is EAGVTQFPSHSVIEKGQTVTLRCDPISGHDNLYWYRRVMGKEIKFLLHFVKESKQDESGMPNNRFLAERTGGTYSTLKVQPAELEDSGVYFCASSQDRLSYEQYFGPGTRLTVT.